This TCR beta chain was recovered during a study of blood T cell repertoires in COVID-19. Overall study: In each case, the material was cDNA or gDNA derived from T cells, B-cell-depleted T cells, or PBMCs.

Followed longitudinally, the Seattle patients had been enrolled during active infection. Generated by immunoSEQ multiplex PCR, the TCRdb table keeps only in-frame clones and is missing some. The table records roughly 210,000 clones, less than 90% of them present only once. V was cut by 2 bases and J by 10 bases, with 11 bases left in between. CDR1 and CDR2 from the germline V gene are KGHDR and SFDVKD. The CDR3 sequence is 13 residues long. The genes are TRBV24-1 and TRBJ1-5; D unclear. The TCR was taken from a woman of 80 years or more with COVID-19, enrolled during active disease. Sequenced: peripheral blood. The CDR3 sequence: CATSDYKSGPQHF. CDR3 in DNA: TGTGCCACCAGTGATTACAAGAGCGGTCCCCAGCATTTT.